This T cell receptor (beta chain) comes out of a study of beta chain features in type 1 diabetes. Across the whole study: Sorted cell examination encompassed 85 million to 140 million cells across all samples. Overall study results and limits: All four CD4+ subsets of Type 1 diabetes patients contained TCRB CDR3s that were moderately but significantly shorter. The question of HLA type influencing TCRB rearrangement was one that remained unresolved here.

Using CD45RO/CCR7/CD25/CD127/CD95/CD27, CD4+ naive, central memory, regulatory and stem cell-like memory cells were sorted. The V end lost 10 bases, the J end lost 7 bases, and 20 bases lay between the germline ends. CDR1 is SGDLS, CDR2 YYNGEE, per germline. The CDR3 length is 14 residues. As every portion of the isolated RNA was reverse transcribed, the sequencing read expressed TCRB transcripts. Using immunoSEQ multiplex PCR, the repertoire was profiled, and TCRdb retains in-frame clones only, with some absent. The sample holds 400,000 or so clones, around 9.6% seen once. On this clone: Its antigen is unidentified.

This receptor was identified in a young man with type 1 diabetes. This rearrangement joins TRBV9 to TRBJ1-4; D may be TRBD1 (6 bases). Sample: central memory CD4+ T cells from blood. CDR3 nucleotide sequence: TGTGCCTCGGGGCCAGGGGAGTCTACTGAAAAACTGTTTTTT. Translation: CASGPGESTEKLFF.